The 26 T cell receptor beta chains below were found in one sample sequenced in a study of T cell repertoires in cytomegalovirus infection. TCRdb called the reads again in MiXCR, with one record for every CDR3 protein. The sample records around 740,000 distinct CDR3 sequences, 35% to 45% being singletons. The sequenced sample consisted of PBMCs. These receptor sequences come from a human donor in good health (CMV status not recorded). Some clones in this sample may be carry-over from other donors' samples.

The genes are TRBV11-2 and TRBJ2-1, with unresolved D. This CDR3 spans 12 amino acids. The germline V and J ends were trimmed by 3 bases and 8 bases, with 8 bases remaining between them. Germline V gene lookup returns CDR1 SGHAT and CDR2 FQNNGV. CDR3 protein: CASSLGSHEQFF. Written as DNA, the CDR3 is TGTGCCAGCAGCTTGGGATCCCATGAGCAGTTCTTC.

The chain couples TRBV2 to TRBJ2-1; D unresolved. This CDR3 region has 11 residues. In germline, CDR1 is SNHLY, CDR2 FYNNEI. V was clipped by 10 bases and J by 6 bases, with 10 bases between them. CDR3 sequence (DNA): TGTGCCACCTCGGTGATCAATGAGCAGTTCTTC. This encodes CATSVINEQFF.

This clonotype showed up just a few times. J is TRBJ2-6 and V is TRBV6-1; D call uncertain. The germline gives CDR1 MNHNS, CDR2 SASEGT. V shed 9 bases and J shed 4 bases, with 13 bases lying between them. The CDR3 spans 14 residues. In DNA form, the CDR3 reads TGTGCCAGTTCCGAACTATCAGGGGCCAACGTCCTGACTTTC. Encoded protein: CASSELSGANVLTF.

The gene calls are TRBV2 and TRBJ1-2; D call uncertain. Germline-derived CDR1 and CDR2 are SNHLY and FYNNEI. This CDR3 spans 12 amino acids. V was trimmed by 3 bases and J by 8 bases, leaving 10 bases between them. CDR3: CASSDGLGGYTF. CDR3 nucleotides: TGTGCCAGCAGTGACGGTTTGGGGGGCTACACCTTC.

This clonotype was detected only a few times. The chain employs TRBV28 and TRBJ2-2; D may correspond to TRBD1 or TRBD2 (6 bases each). The CDR3 extends over 14 amino acids. Trimming took 2 bases from V and 6 from J, leaving 10 bases between them. Germline V gives CDR1 MDHEN, CDR2 SYDVKM. The CDR3 loop is CASSLRGRSGELFF. The CDR3 coding sequence is TGTGCCAGCAGTTTAAGGGGGAGGTCCGGGGAGCTGTTTTTT.

The chain links TRBV27 to TRBJ2-2; 7 bases line up with TRBD2. This CDR3 is 16 amino acids long. V shed 4 bases and J 1 base; nucleotides not matched to a gene: 6. Germline values: CDR1 MNHEY, CDR2 SMNVEV (reference sequence). The CDR3 protein is CASSYSAGENTGELFF. The CDR3 DNA reads TGTGCCAGCAGTTATAGTGCGGGAGAGAACACCGGGGAGCTGTTTTTT.

About this clonotype itself: One base away lies a much larger clone, so this may be a sequencing read error. The genes are TRBV6-6 and TRBJ1-2; 8 bases are a match to TRBD1. CDR1 and CDR2 (germline): MNHNY, SVGAGI (reference sequence). The CDR3 sequence is 11 residues long. This chain's CDR3 is CTSSGQGGYTF. Written as DNA, the CDR3 is TGTACCAGCAGTGGACAGGGTGGCTACACCTTC.

This clonotype was counted ten times or more. The chain uses TRBV28 and TRBJ1-2; 8 bases agree with TRBD1. The length of the CDR3 is 13 residues. Germline lookup yields CDR1 MDHEN and CDR2 SYDVKM. V gave up 5 bases and J gave up 7 bases; unmatched junction bases: 6. The CDR3 here is CASSHRGWGGYTF. The CDR3 DNA reads as TGTGCCAGCAGTCACAGGGGGTGGGGTGGCTACACCTTC.

In its sample, this clonotype was seen many times. The chain uses TRBV7-6 and TRBJ2-7, with 7 bases aligning to TRBD1. Germline trimming cut 0 bases from V and 4 bases from J; bases unmatched to any gene: 3. CDR3 length equals 14 residues. Germline CDR1 is SGHVS and CDR2 is FNYEAQ. The CDR3 DNA follows: TGTGCCAGCAGCTTAGCGGCAGGGGGTTACGAGCAGTACTTC. Protein product: CASSLAAGGYEQYF.

In its sample, this clonotype was seen a few times. The genes are TRBV6-5 and TRBJ2-7, with TRBD1 identical over 9 bases. Germline CDR1 MNHEY, CDR2 SVGAGI. V was pared by 0 bases and J by 5 bases, with 5 bases of the junction left unmatched. The CDR3 runs to 15 residues. This CDR3 reads CASSYSTQGANEQYF. The CDR3 DNA reads TGTGCCAGCAGTTACTCGACACAGGGGGCGAACGAGCAGTACTTC.

Worth noting for this clonotype: A junction end diverges from the germline sequence, so it may reflect a read error. CDR3 sequence: CASSERSGRLSVGF. In DNA, the CDR3 is TGTGCCAGCAGTGAAAGATCGGGTCGTCTCTCCGTGGGGTTC. The chain joins TRBV6-1 to TRBJ1-2; D unresolved. The CDR3 consists of 14 residues. Germline V gives CDR1 MNHNS, CDR2 SASEGT.

This clonotype was seen ten or more times. This sequence joins TRBV7-9 and TRBJ1-2; TRBD1 aligns across 7 bases. V lost 1 base, J lost 4 bases, and 6 bases stayed unmatched. The germline gives CDR1 SEHNR, CDR2 FQNEAQ (reference sequence). The CDR3 consists of 15 residues. CDR3 sequence: CASSLGRDSLYGYTF. DNA of the CDR3: TGTGCCAGCAGCTTAGGAAGGGACAGCCTCTATGGCTACACCTTC.

This clonotype was picked up one time. This sequence joins TRBV11-3 and TRBJ2-1, with 9 bases aligning to TRBD2. The V gene end was trimmed by 6 bases and the J gene end by 3 bases; junction bases not matched to a gene: 3. The CDR3 covers 14 residues. Germline V gene sequence: CDR1 SGHNT, CDR2 YENEEA. The CDR3 DNA is TGTGCCAGCAGTGAGCGGGGGGACTACAATGAGCAGTTCTTC. Encoded protein: CASSERGDYNEQFF.

The CDR3 loop is CASSEAPQLFYGYTF. The CDR3 region has the DNA TGTGCCAGCAGTGAAGCACCACAGCTTTTCTATGGCTACACCTTC. This sequence joins TRBV2 and TRBJ1-2; D remains unclear. In germline, CDR1 is SNHLY, CDR2 FYNNEI. This CDR3 comprises 15 residues. V was shortened by 0 bases and J by 4 bases, with 12 bases between the two germline ends. The full variable domain, in which reference TRBV2 and TRBJ1-2 provide the parts outside the CDR3, is EPEVTQTPSHQVTQMGQEVILRCVPISNHLYFYWYRQILGQKVEFLVSFYNNEISEKSEIFDDQFSVERPDGSNFTLKIRSTKLEDSAMYFCASSEAPQLFYGYTFGSGTRLTVV.

The chain has TRBV24-1 and TRBJ2-2; 7 bases are a match to TRBD1. Per germline, CDR1 KGHDR and CDR2 SFDVKD. The CDR3 loop spans 21 amino acids. Trimming cost V 0 bases and J 2 bases; bases outside gene matches: 17. DNA of the CDR3: TGTGCCACCAGTGATTTGAGTTTTTCGGGGACAGAGGACCTTAACACCGGGGAGCTGTTTTTT. It specifies CATSDLSFSGTEDLNTGELFF.

The chain carries TRBV7-9 and TRBJ1-4; 8 nucleotides match TRBD1. CDR3 size: 14 residues. V was clipped by 5 bases and J by 5 bases; unmatched bases: 4. Germline loops: CDR1 SEHNR, CDR2 FQNEAQ (reference sequence). CDR3 sequence (DNA): TGTGCCAGCAGCCGGGACAGGCCCAATGAAAAACTGTTTTTT. It translates to CASSRDRPNEKLFF.

The sample holds many counts of this clonotype. V is TRBV4-1 and J is TRBJ2-6; D gene ambiguous. Germline V lookup: CDR1 MGHRA, CDR2 YSYEKL. This CDR3 is built from 16 residues. Trimming removed 0 bases from V and 2 bases from J, with 8 bases in between. CDR3 sequence: CASSQDSWAGANVLTF. The CDR3 DNA reads TGCGCCAGCAGCCAAGATTCGTGGGCTGGGGCCAACGTCCTGACTTTC.

This clonotype was seen a single time. This rearrangement joins TRBV7-2 to TRBJ2-7; D might be TRBD1 or TRBD2, each matching 5 bases. The V end lost 4 bases, the J end lost 6 bases, and 16 bases lay between the germline ends. The CDR3 has 14 amino acids. Germline CDR1 is SGHTA and CDR2 is FQGNSA. CDR3 nucleotide sequence: TGTGCCAGCAGCTCCCGGGACGGCTCCGCCGAGCAGTACTTC. It translates to CASSSRDGSAEQYF.

The genes are TRBV27 and TRBJ1-5, with 7 positions matching TRBD1. This CDR3 contains 17 residues. J lost 8 bases, V lost 6 bases, and 19 bases had no gene match. Germline loops: CDR1 MNHEY, CDR2 SMNVEV (reference sequence). In DNA form, the CDR3 reads TGTGCCAGCAGGAATAGGGGGGAAGCAGGGGGTAAGGAGCCCCAGCATTTT. Its translation is CASRNRGEAGGKEPQHF.

In this sample, this clonotype turned up a few times. The CDR3 loop is CATIAGGRNTGELFF. The CDR3 DNA reads TGTGCCACCATAGCGGGGGGACGTAACACCGGGGAGCTGTTTTTT. The genes are TRBV11-2 and TRBJ2-2; TRBD2 aligns across 10 bases. CDR1 is SGHAT and CDR2 is FQNNGV in the germline V gene. With V trimmed by 10 bases and J by 2 bases, 7 bases remained unmatched. The length of the CDR3 is 15 residues.

A note on this clonotype: This may be a read error: a much more frequent sequence differs by one nucleotide. CDR3 residues: CASRQVATQAFF. The DNA for the CDR3 is TGTGCCAGCCGACAGGTAGCCACTCAAGCTTTCTTT. V and J are TRBV28 and TRBJ1-1; D may be TRBD1 (6 bases). Looked up from germline, CDR1 is MDHEN and CDR2 is SYDVKM. CDR3 length: 12 residues.

This chain joins TRBV6-5 and TRBJ2-5, with 11 bases aligning to TRBD1. CDR3 size: 15 residues. V was pared by 6 bases and J by 4 bases, with 7 bases of the junction left unmatched. Germline-derived CDR1 and CDR2 are MNHEY and SVGAGI. Written as DNA, the CDR3 is TGTGCCAGCAGCCCCTCGGACAGGGGGCGAGAGACCCAGTACTTC. Its protein is CASSPSDRGRETQYF.

The chain couples TRBV5-6 to TRBJ2-1; 9 nucleotides align to TRBD2. With V trimmed by 1 base and J by 3 bases, 11 bases remained unmatched. Per germline, CDR1 SGHDT and CDR2 YYEEEE. CDR3 size: 18 residues. This chain's CDR3 is CASSLSWGRSGSYNEQFF. For the CDR3, the DNA is TGTGCCAGCAGCTTGAGTTGGGGGCGTAGCGGGAGCTACAATGAGCAGTTCTTC.

The CDR3: CASSITGTYNSPLHF. As DNA, the CDR3 is TGTGCCAGTAGTATCACGGGGACCTATAATTCACCCCTCCACTTT. The chain employs TRBV19 and TRBJ1-6; no reliable D call. This CDR3 has 15 amino acids. V dropped 3 bases and J dropped 2 bases, with 8 bases sitting between them. Germline-derived CDR1 and CDR2 are LNHDA and SQIVND (reference sequence). Using reference TRBV19 and TRBJ1-6 for the parts outside the CDR3, the full variable domain is DGGITQSPKYLFRKEGQNVTLSCEQNLNHDAMYWYRQDPGQGLRLIYYSQIVNDFQKGDIAEGYSVSREKKESFPLTVTSAQKNPTAFYLCASSITGTYNSPLHFGNGTRLTVT.

V gene TRBV2 combines with J gene TRBJ2-7; 7 positions agree with TRBD1. V lost 3 bases to trimming and J lost 6 bases; unmatched junction nucleotides: 8. Germline values: CDR1 SNHLY, CDR2 FYNNEI. The CDR3 loop spans 14 amino acids. The CDR3 DNA reads TGTGCCAGCAGTGAGTGCCAGGGGGTATGCGAGCAGTACTTC. Its translation: CASSECQGVCEQYF.

This clonotype has a count of ten or more. The chain uses TRBV25-1 and TRBJ1-4; a possible D gene is TRBD1 (6 bases). There are 15 residues in the CDR3. Germline V lookup: CDR1 MGHDK, CDR2 SYGVNS. Trimming cost V 1 base and J 6 bases, with 12 bases left between them. The CDR3, as DNA: TGTGCCAGCAGTGAATTCAGGGGTTTCGATGAAAAACTGTTTTTT. It specifies CASSEFRGFDEKLFF.